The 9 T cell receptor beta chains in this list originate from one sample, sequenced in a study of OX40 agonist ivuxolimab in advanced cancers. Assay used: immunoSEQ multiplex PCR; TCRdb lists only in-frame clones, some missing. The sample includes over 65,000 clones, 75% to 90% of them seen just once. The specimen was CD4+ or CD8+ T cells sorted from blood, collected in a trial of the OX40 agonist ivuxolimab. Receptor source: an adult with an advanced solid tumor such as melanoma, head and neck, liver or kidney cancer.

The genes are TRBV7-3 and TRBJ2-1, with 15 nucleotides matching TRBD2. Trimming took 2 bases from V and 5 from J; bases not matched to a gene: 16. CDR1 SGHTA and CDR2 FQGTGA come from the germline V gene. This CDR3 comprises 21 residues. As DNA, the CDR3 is TGTGCCAGCAGCTTATACTCCCCGGGACTAGCGGGGGGAGTTAGAAACAATGAGCAGTTCTTC. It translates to CASSLYSPGLAGGVRNNEQFF.

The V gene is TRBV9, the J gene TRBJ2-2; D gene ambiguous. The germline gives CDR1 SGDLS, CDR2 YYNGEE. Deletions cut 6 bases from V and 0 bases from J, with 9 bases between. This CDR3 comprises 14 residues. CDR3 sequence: CASNLTPNTGELFF. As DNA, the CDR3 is TGTGCCAGCAACCTAACACCGAACACCGGGGAGCTGTTTTTT. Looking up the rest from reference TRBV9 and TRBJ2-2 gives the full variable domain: DSGVTQTPKHLITATGQRVTLRCSPRSGDLSVYWYQQSLDQGLQFLIQYYNGEERAKGNILERFSAQQFPDLHSELNLSSLELGDSALYFCASNLTPNTGELFFGEGSRLTVL.

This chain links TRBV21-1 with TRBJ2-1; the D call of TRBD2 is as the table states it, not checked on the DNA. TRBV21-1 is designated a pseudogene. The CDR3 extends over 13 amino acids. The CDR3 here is CAGPGLVDNEQFF. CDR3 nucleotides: TGTGCCGGCCCCGGACTAGTAGACAATGAGCAGTTCTTC.

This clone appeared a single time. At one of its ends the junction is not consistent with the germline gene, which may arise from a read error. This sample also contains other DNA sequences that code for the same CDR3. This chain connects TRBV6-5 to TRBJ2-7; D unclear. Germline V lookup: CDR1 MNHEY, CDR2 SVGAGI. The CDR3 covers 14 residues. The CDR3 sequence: CATSPDRSSYEQYF. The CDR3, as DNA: TGTGCCACCTCGCCTGATAGGAGCTCCTACGAGCAGTATTTC.

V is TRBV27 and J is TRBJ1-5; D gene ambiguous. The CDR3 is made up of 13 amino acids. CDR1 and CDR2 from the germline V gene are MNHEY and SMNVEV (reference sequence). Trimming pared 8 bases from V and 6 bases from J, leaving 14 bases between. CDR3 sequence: CASDNGPGQPQHF. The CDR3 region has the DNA TGTGCCAGCGACAATGGGCCCGGTCAGCCCCAGCATTTT.

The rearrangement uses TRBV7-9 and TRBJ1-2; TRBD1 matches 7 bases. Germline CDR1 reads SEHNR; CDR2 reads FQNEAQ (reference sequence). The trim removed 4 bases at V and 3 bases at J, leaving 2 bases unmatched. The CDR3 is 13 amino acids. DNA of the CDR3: TGTGCCAGCAGCTCGGGACAGCACTATGGCTACACCTTC. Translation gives CASSSGQHYGYTF.

CDR3 in DNA: TGTGCCAGCAGCTCATCAAGGGTCGGAACTGACACTGAAGCTTTCTTT. Translated, it gives CASSSSRVGTDTEAFF. The chain couples TRBV7-3 to TRBJ1-1; D is unclear. CDR3 length equals 16 residues. Between the trimmed V and J ends, which lost 4 bases and 3 bases, there was a span of 18 bases. CDR1 and CDR2 from the germline V gene are SGHTA and FQGTGA.

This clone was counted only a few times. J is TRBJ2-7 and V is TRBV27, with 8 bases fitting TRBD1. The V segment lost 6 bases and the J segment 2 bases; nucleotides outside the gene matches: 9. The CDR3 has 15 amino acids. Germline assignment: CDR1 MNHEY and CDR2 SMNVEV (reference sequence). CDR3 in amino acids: CASRQDRGVTYEQYF. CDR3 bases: TGTGCCAGCAGACAAGACAGGGGTGTCACCTACGAGCAGTACTTC.

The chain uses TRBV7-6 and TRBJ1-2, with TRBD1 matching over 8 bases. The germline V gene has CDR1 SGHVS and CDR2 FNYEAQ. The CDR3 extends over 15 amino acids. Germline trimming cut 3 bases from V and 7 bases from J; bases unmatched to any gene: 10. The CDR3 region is CASSLAAGGSGGYTF. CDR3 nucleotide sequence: TGTGCCAGCAGCTTGGCGGCAGGGGGCTCGGGTGGCTACACCTTC.